The clone carrying this T cell receptor beta chain appeared once. Its specificity is not known. All the patients suffered relapse after autologous stem cell transplantation, and brentuximab vedotin exposure differed. The method was immunoSEQ multiplex PCR; TCRdb's version includes in-frame clones alone and lacks a portion of them. The sample records 35,000 or so clones, 76% being singletons. V lost 4 bases and J 2 bases, leaving 19 bases between the germline ends. CDR3 length: 17 amino acids. Germline-derived CDR1 and CDR2 are LGHNA and YNFKEQ. This sample is part of a study of PD-1 blockade in classical Hodgkin lymphoma. Study findings and constraints: Researchers reported that CD4+ TCR diversity, though not CD8+, rose significantly by C4D1. When nivolumab was started under 1 year after ASCT, patients were excluded.

The source was peripheral blood mononuclear cells (PBMCs), collected before the second cycle of nivolumab. The chain employs TRBV4-2 and TRBJ2-3, with D possibly matching TRBD2 (7 bases). The sequence was collected from a human donor with classical Hodgkin lymphoma. CDR3 bases: TGTGCCAGCAGCCGGGGGGGCCCTAGCGGCTTCACAGATACGCAGTATTTT. Encoded protein: CASSRGGPSGFTDTQYF.